The next 27 T cell receptor beta chains were all read from a single sample in a study of technical replicates of blood from several donors (dated by TCRdb to the late 2010s). Library preparation used the immunoSEQ multiplex PCR assay. Not all clones reach the TCRdb copy of this immuneACCESS table, which keeps in-frame sequences only. Checked studies attribute under half of the gap to unresolved V genes and leave the rest unexplained. This sample is represented by tens of thousands of clones; 90% to 95% of them were singletons. Together, the top ten hold roughly 0.26% of the sample. Material for sequencing was T cells isolated from PBMCs. The origin of the receptors is a human donor in good health.

This chain joins TRBV7-9 and TRBJ2-5; 8 nucleotides line up with TRBD1. V lost 4 bases, J lost 6 bases, and 10 bases stayed unmatched. This CDR3 spans 15 amino acids. Germline V lookup: CDR1 SEHNR, CDR2 FQNEAQ (reference sequence). The chain's CDR3 is CASSSDLDRVQTQYF. As DNA, the CDR3 is TGTGCCAGCAGCTCAGACCTGGACAGGGTACAGACCCAGTACTTC.

In DNA form, the CDR3 reads TGTGCCAGCAGCCAAAGGGGGGGTCAGCCCCAGCATTTT. Protein product: CASSQRGGQPQHF. The gene calls are TRBV7-2 and TRBJ1-5; D is perhaps TRBD1 (6 bases). The CDR3 extends over 13 amino acids. CDR1 and CDR2 (germline): SGHTA, FQGNSA. Trimming left V 5 bases short and J 6 bases short, with 11 bases between.

This clone was detected a few times. The chain links TRBV19 to TRBJ2-1; 8 bases map to TRBD2. With V trimmed by 5 bases and J by 11 bases, 8 bases remained unmatched. This CDR3 is 13 amino acids long. Germline CDR1 LNHDA, CDR2 SQIVND (reference sequence). The CDR3 sequence is CASSEQTSGKQFF. CDR3 nucleotide sequence: TGTGCCAGTAGTGAGCAAACTAGCGGAAAGCAGTTCTTC.

The J gene is TRBJ1-1, the V gene TRBV5-6, with TRBD1 identical over 8 bases. CDR3 length: 16 residues. Germline V gene lookup returns CDR1 SGHDT and CDR2 YYEEEE. V dropped 0 bases and J dropped 7; count of bases not matched to a gene: 11. CDR3 amino acids: CASSLGLPTGGGEAFF. CDR3 in DNA: TGTGCCAGCAGCTTGGGCCTTCCCACAGGGGGAGGTGAAGCTTTCTTT. The whole variable domain, remainder taken from reference TRBV5-6 and TRBJ1-1, is DAGVTQSPTHLIKTRGQQVTLRCSPKSGHDTVSWYQQALGQGPQFIFQYYEEEERQRGNFPDRFSGHQFPNYSSELNVNALLLGDSALYLCASSLGLPTGGGEAFFGQGTRLTVV.

This chain links TRBV19 with TRBJ2-7; tentatively, D is TRBD1 (7 bases). Trimming pared 6 bases from V and 4 bases from J, leaving 16 bases between. The length of the CDR3 is 14 residues. Germline CDR1 LNHDA, CDR2 SQIVND (reference sequence). The CDR3 reads CASRQTGLAYEQYF. The DNA of the CDR3 is TGTGCCAGTAGGCAGACAGGGCTAGCGTACGAGCAGTACTTC.

The rearrangement joins TRBV5-1 to TRBJ2-7, with 10 bases identical to TRBD2. Germline V gene data show CDR1 as SGHRS and CDR2 as YFSETQ. This CDR3 is built from 18 residues. V was clipped by 1 base and J by 3 bases; unmatched bases: 13. Here the CDR3 reads CASSLRGSGRKIVYEQYF. The DNA for the CDR3 is TGCGCCAGCAGCTTGAGGGGTAGCGGGAGGAAAATCGTCTACGAGCAGTACTTC.

The rearrangement links TRBV4-2 to TRBJ2-7; 9 bases are a match to TRBD1. The CDR3 is 15 amino acids. CDR1 is LGHNA and CDR2 is YNFKEQ in the germline V gene. V shed 3 bases and J 1 base; nucleotides not matched to a gene: 4. The DNA of the CDR3 is TGTGCCAGCAGCCATGAGGGGACAGGGTCCTACGAGCAGTACTTC. It yields the protein CASSHEGTGSYEQYF.

This chain uses TRBV7-2 with TRBJ1-4; D ambiguous. Trimming left V 3 bases short and J 0 bases short, with 8 bases between. This CDR3 has 15 amino acids. CDR1 is SGHTA and CDR2 is FQGNSA in the germline V gene. CDR3 sequence reads: CASSFSGATNEKLFF. As DNA, the CDR3 is TGTGCCAGCAGCTTTTCAGGCGCAACTAATGAAAAACTGTTTTTT.

The V gene is TRBV28, the J gene TRBJ1-1; TRBD1 might be the D (6 bases). The germline V gene has CDR1 MDHEN and CDR2 SYDVKM. The CDR3 is 14 residues long. V gave up 5 bases and J gave up 4 bases, with 14 bases separating them. The CDR3 nucleotides are TGTGCCAGCAGTCTCGGGGGGCGTGCCACTGAAGCTTTCTTT. Amino acids: CASSLGGRATEAFF.

The J gene is TRBJ2-2, the V gene TRBV6-1; D might be TRBD2 (5 bases). V was cut by 0 bases and J by 4 bases, with 6 bases left in between. The V gene's germline CDR1 is MNHNS and CDR2 SASEGT. The CDR3 has 14 residues. The DNA of the CDR3 is TGTGCCAGCAGTGAAGCGAGGGCCACCGGGGAGCTGTTTTTT. This translates into CASSEARATGELFF.

V usage is TRBV27 and J usage is TRBJ2-1, with TRBD2 identical over 7 bases. The length of the CDR3 is 16 residues. The V segment lost 5 bases and the J segment 1 base; nucleotides outside the gene matches: 8. CDR1 and CDR2 (germline): MNHEY, SMNVEV (reference sequence). DNA for the CDR3: TGTGCCAGCAGTCGATCGGGCGGGAGTTCCTACAATGAGCAGTTCTTC. This encodes CASSRSGGSSYNEQFF.

V and J are TRBV30 and TRBJ2-1; 11 bases line up with TRBD2. Germline V gene lookup returns CDR1 GTSNPN and CDR2 SVGIG (reference sequence). The trim removed 4 bases at V and 2 bases at J, leaving 4 bases unmatched. The CDR3 covers 15 residues. This chain's CDR3 is CAWNSGGAPYNEQFF. The CDR3 DNA follows: TGTGCCTGGAATAGCGGGGGGGCGCCCTACAATGAGCAGTTCTTC.

The rearrangement joins TRBV11-2 to TRBJ2-6; possible D gene TRBD1, 6 bases. This CDR3 is built from 18 residues. Trimming took off 0 bases at V and 0 bases at J, with 12 bases between the two ends. CDR1 SGHAT and CDR2 FQNNGV come from the germline V gene. CDR3 protein: CASSLEGAPSSGANVLTF. As DNA, the CDR3 is TGTGCCAGCAGCTTAGAGGGGGCTCCGAGCTCTGGGGCCAACGTCCTGACTTTC.

The chain is built from TRBV2 and TRBJ2-1; 14 bases agree with TRBD2. This CDR3 has 16 residues. After removal of 7 bases from V and 7 bases from J, the junction contained 9 bases not matched to a gene. The germline V gene encodes CDR1 SNHLY and CDR2 FYNNEI. The CDR3 reads CASIPLGLAGENEQFF. DNA for the CDR3: TGTGCCAGCATCCCCCTGGGACTAGCGGGAGAAAATGAGCAGTTCTTC.

The rearrangement joins TRBV4-2 to TRBJ2-1, with D possibly being TRBD2 (5 bases). The V end was cut by 2 bases, the J end by 2 bases, with 22 bases between. The CDR3 is made up of 19 amino acids. Germline V gene lookup returns CDR1 LGHNA and CDR2 YNFKEQ. Here the CDR3 reads CASSQFRTSISGPYNEQFF. CDR3 DNA: TGTGCCAGCAGCCAATTCAGGACTTCTATAAGTGGCCCCTACAATGAGCAGTTCTTC.

The chain carries TRBV30 and TRBJ1-3, with 11 bases matching TRBD1. V lost 5 bases, J lost 4 bases, and 4 bases stayed unmatched. CDR1 and CDR2 (germline): GTSNPN, SVGIG (reference sequence). This CDR3 spans 14 amino acids. CDR3 loop: CAWDGTGGGNTIYF. CDR3 nucleotides: TGTGCCTGGGACGGGACAGGGGGGGGAAACACCATATATTTT.

The chain has TRBV19 and TRBJ1-5; D ambiguous. Germline CDR1 is LNHDA and CDR2 is SQIVND (reference sequence). CDR3 length equals 18 residues. V gave up 2 bases and J gave up 2 bases, with 19 bases separating them. The CDR3 region is CASSIRRAYIGGNQPQHF. The CDR3 coding sequence is TGTGCCAGTAGTATACGAAGGGCTTACATCGGGGGCAATCAGCCCCAGCATTTT.

In DNA, the CDR3 is TGTGCCAGTAGTATAGGAGGTCGGCAGAGCTATGGCTACACCTTC. It specifies CASSIGGRQSYGYTF. V gene TRBV19 combines with J gene TRBJ1-2; D is uncertain. CDR3 length: 15 residues. V dropped 1 base and J dropped 4 bases, with 13 bases sitting between them. The germline gives CDR1 LNHDA, CDR2 SQIVND (reference sequence).

This chain connects TRBV5-1 to TRBJ2-7, with a tentative D call TRBD1 (6 bases). Trimming left V 0 bases short and J 2 bases short, with 6 bases between. This CDR3 spans 13 amino acids. Germline CDR1 and CDR2: SGHRS and YFSETQ. The CDR3 DNA reads as TGCGCCAGCAGCTTGGAGGGGGCCTACGAGCAGTACTTC. Protein product: CASSLEGAYEQYF.

This clone showed up just once. The V call is TRBV5-6, the J call TRBJ2-3, with 10 bases that match TRBD1. The CDR3 is 16 residues long. From germline, CDR1 is SGHDT and CDR2 YYEEEE. Trimming took 0 bases from V and 1 from J; bases not matched to a gene: 2. CDR3 sequence (DNA): TGTGCCAGCAGCTTGGTTGGGACAGGGGGCACAGATACGCAGTATTTT. Protein product: CASSLVGTGGTDTQYF.

The V and J genes are TRBV5-4 and TRBJ1-3; maybe TRBD1 (5 bases). Trimming pared 5 bases from V and 9 bases from J, leaving 12 bases between. The CDR3 covers 12 residues. Germline V gene data show CDR1 as SGHNT and CDR2 as YYREEE (reference sequence). The CDR3 nucleotides read TGTGCCAGCAGTTCAGGGTTCGGCACCATATATTTT. This codes for CASSSGFGTIYF.

The chain joins TRBV28 to TRBJ2-6, with 7 bases aligning to TRBD1. Germline V gene sequence: CDR1 MDHEN, CDR2 SYDVKM. V lost 8 bases, J lost 0 bases, and 4 bases stayed unmatched. The CDR3 covers 15 residues. The CDR3 reads CASGQVSSGANVLTF. The CDR3 nucleotides read TGTGCCAGCGGACAGGTCAGCTCTGGGGCCAACGTCCTGACTTTC.

This chain uses TRBV27 with TRBJ2-1; D is ambiguous. Trimming stripped 2 bases from V and 7 bases from J, with 3 bases between. CDR1 MNHEY and CDR2 SMNVEV come from the germline V gene (reference sequence). The CDR3 has 11 amino acids. The CDR3 region has the DNA TGTGCCAGCAGTTTAGCGAATGAGCAGTTCTTC. Protein sequence: CASSLANEQFF.

This rearrangement joins TRBV11-3 to TRBJ2-1; D unclear. V lost 5 bases to trimming and J lost 3 bases, with 8 bases between them. The CDR3 consists of 13 residues. Germline V gene data show CDR1 as SGHNT and CDR2 as YENEEA. The CDR3 region is CASSLLGYNEQFF. Written as DNA, the CDR3 is TGTGCCAGCAGCCTCCTAGGCTACAATGAGCAGTTCTTC.

V is TRBV4-1 and J is TRBJ2-7; D perhaps matches TRBD2 (6 bases). Germline V gene sequence: CDR1 MGHRA, CDR2 YSYEKL. The CDR3 spans 15 residues. V dropped 2 bases and J dropped 2 bases, with 13 bases sitting between them. CDR3 residues: CASSQLPTGAYEQYF. CDR3 in DNA: TGCGCCAGCAGCCAACTCCCAACGGGGGCCTACGAGCAGTACTTC.

The rearrangement links TRBV30 to TRBJ1-5, with 10 positions matching TRBD1. Losses at the gene ends were 5 bases for V and 7 bases for J; bases not matched to a gene: 8. Per the germline V gene, CDR1 is GTSNPN and CDR2 is SVGIG (reference sequence). This CDR3 spans 14 amino acids. The CDR3 protein is CAWGSGQGGQPQHF. In DNA, the CDR3 is TGTGCCTGGGGCTCAGGACAGGGGGGGCAGCCCCAGCATTTT.

CDR3 region: CASSHQTGTGGYEQYF. In nucleotides, the CDR3 is TGTGCCAGCAGCCACCAAACCGGGACAGGGGGTTACGAGCAGTACTTC. The chain carries TRBV27 and TRBJ2-7, with 11 positions matching TRBD1. Germline trimming cut 6 bases from V and 4 bases from J; bases unmatched to any gene: 11. The V gene's germline CDR1 is MNHEY and CDR2 SMNVEV (reference sequence). This CDR3 is built from 16 residues.